These 3 T cell receptor beta chains originate from one sample sequenced in a study of blood T cells in healthy people across ages. Primers used in a second PCR of roughly 6 to 12 cycles were a sample-barcoded 5' primer and a J-beta primer mix. TCRdb fed the 5' RACE reads into MiXCR, producing one record per CDR3 protein. The table records fewer than 900,000 distinct CDR3 sequences, roughly 41% of them present only once. The sequenced material came from blood. These receptors were taken from an older woman in good health.

The chain combines TRBV7-2 with TRBJ1-2; D is unresolved. The V gene lost 3 bases and the J gene lost 3 bases, with 14 bases spanning the gap. This CDR3 contains 15 residues. The germline V gene has CDR1 SGHTA and CDR2 FQGNSA. The CDR3 reads CASSFSRVLDYGYTF. CDR3 in DNA: TGTGCCAGCAGCTTCAGTAGGGTTCTAGACTATGGCTACACCTTC.

The sample holds a few counts of this clonotype. The chain employs TRBV6-5 and TRBJ2-7; D is unresolved. Germline CDR1 MNHEY, CDR2 SVGAGI. CDR3 length equals 13 residues. The V end lost 6 bases, the J end lost 6 bases, and 15 bases lay between the germline ends. DNA for the CDR3: TGTGCCAGCAGGCGAGGACCTGGCTCCGAGCAGTACTTC. Its translation is CASRRGPGSEQYF.

This clonotype occurred many times. The chain recombines TRBV9 with TRBJ2-7; TRBD1 matches 8 bases. Unmatched junction bases numbered 3, after V lost 0 bases and J lost 4 bases. CDR3 size: 14 residues. Germline CDR1 reads SGDLS; CDR2 reads YYNGEE. The CDR3 DNA reads TGTGCCAGCAGCGTAGCGGACAGGGAGTACGAGCAGTACTTC. Protein product: CASSVADREYEQYF.